This TCR beta chain came from a study of neurological immune-mediated disorders. Each CDR3 protein is one row after TCRdb ran MiXCR on the 5' RACE reads. The profile covers fewer than 80,000 distinct CDR3 sequences, with approximately 4.6% appearing a single time and roughly 3.4% taken by the ten largest. Germline V lookup: CDR1 LNHNV, CDR2 YYDKDF (reference sequence). Trimming pared 1 base from V and 7 bases from J, leaving 14 bases between. This CDR3 is 14 amino acids long. This clonotype has ten or more counts. The V and J genes are TRBV15 and TRBJ2-7; D remains ambiguous. The receptor's source is a woman between 45 and 65 years old with multiple sclerosis. Input material: PBMCs. DNA for the CDR3: TGTGCCACCAGCAGAGCCGGGCCGACAAGAGAGCAGTACGTC. This sequence encodes CATSRAGPTREQYV.